The 23 T cell receptor beta chains below come from one sample, sequenced in a study of blood T cell repertoires in COVID-19 (dated by TCRdb to 2020 to 2021). Library preparation used the immunoSEQ multiplex PCR assay. Drawn from immuneACCESS, this table holds only the in-frame rearrangements with V and J called that TCRdb kept. Clones are partly lost; checked studies trace under half to an unresolved V gene and leave the rest unexplained. The sample yields some 290,000 clones; roughly 89% were counted once. The ten largest clonotypes hold about a tenth of the sample. Sequencing used PBMCs or T cells enriched from blood (not recorded which). Receptors were obtained from a woman younger than 45 who had recovered from COVID-19.

The V and J genes are TRBV6-5 and TRBJ2-5; 8 bases align to TRBD1. CDR1 is MNHEY and CDR2 is SVGAGI in the germline V gene. The V gene end was trimmed by 6 bases and the J gene end by 5 bases; junction bases not matched to a gene: 11. CDR3 length: 15 amino acids. The CDR3 reads CASSGPGGADETQYF. In DNA form, the CDR3 reads TGTGCCAGCAGCGGTCCAGGGGGCGCGGATGAGACCCAGTACTTC.

This chain connects TRBV5-1 to TRBJ2-1; 8 bases match TRBD1. Trimming at V came to 0 bases and at J to 4 bases, leaving 9 bases not matched to a gene. Germline V gene data show CDR1 as SGHRS and CDR2 as YFSETQ. CDR3 length: 17 amino acids. In DNA, the CDR3 is TGCGCCAGCAGCTTGGTAGGCGGAACAGGGGGGTACAATGAGCAGTTCTTC. It codes for CASSLVGGTGGYNEQFF.

The chain is built from TRBV30 and TRBJ1-5; tentatively, D is TRBD1 (5 bases). The CDR3 is made up of 16 amino acids. Looked up from germline, CDR1 is GTSNPN and CDR2 is SVGIG (reference sequence). Deletions cut 2 bases from V and 6 bases from J, with 20 bases between. Here the CDR3 DNA reads TGTGCCTGGAGTTTATCGGGCCTTGCTAGGGGTCAGCCCCAGCATTTT. Its protein is CAWSLSGLARGQPQHF.

The chain recombines TRBV27 with TRBJ2-7; 7 bases fit TRBD2. The germline CDR1 and CDR2 sequences are MNHEY and SMNVEV (reference sequence). The CDR3 is made up of 15 amino acids. The trim removed 5 bases at V and 2 bases at J, leaving 9 bases unmatched. CDR3 residues: CASSLLKRETYEQYF. The CDR3 DNA sequence: TGTGCCAGCAGTCTCCTAAAGCGGGAAACCTACGAGCAGTACTTC.

The chain employs TRBV6-5 and TRBJ1-3; D is uncertain. Germline V gene sequence: CDR1 MNHEY, CDR2 SVGAGI. The V end lost 0 bases, the J end lost 0 bases, and 9 bases lay between the germline ends. The CDR3 has 16 residues. This CDR3 is CASSYSPGYSGNTIYF. DNA of the CDR3: TGTGCCAGCAGTTACTCTCCGGGATACTCTGGAAACACCATATATTTT.

This clone showed up just once. The chain joins TRBV18 to TRBJ1-2, with no clear D. This CDR3 comprises 14 residues. Deletions cut 1 base from V and 0 bases from J, with 6 bases between. Germline lookup yields CDR1 KGHSH and CDR2 LQKENI. CDR3 in amino acids: CASSPLNANYGYTF. The CDR3 DNA follows: TGTGCCAGCTCACCACTCAATGCTAACTATGGCTACACCTTC.

The V gene is TRBV29-1, the J gene TRBJ1-5, with a possible D match to TRBD1 (6 bases). The germline V gene encodes CDR1 SQVTM and CDR2 ANQGSEA. Trimming took off 6 bases at V and 3 bases at J, with 12 bases between the two ends. The CDR3 contains 13 residues. CDR3 DNA sequence: TGCAGCGTACAGGGCAGCCTCAATCAGCCCCAGCATTTT. Encoded protein: CSVQGSLNQPQHF.

This rearrangement joins TRBV9 to TRBJ1-2, with a tentative D call TRBD1 (5 bases). V was clipped by 4 bases and J by 3 bases, with 16 bases between them. CDR1 and CDR2 (germline): SGDLS, YYNGEE. CDR3 length: 15 residues. Here the CDR3 DNA reads TGTGCCAGCAGCCTGGAGGGGTCGGAGTACTATGGCTACACCTTC. This translates into CASSLEGSEYYGYTF.

The chain has TRBV5-1 and TRBJ2-3; 9 bases are shared with TRBD2. The CDR3 is made up of 17 amino acids. Germline trimming cut 1 base from V and 6 bases from J; bases unmatched to any gene: 12. Germline V gene sequence: CDR1 SGHRS, CDR2 YFSETQ. The CDR3 here is CASSLTAGGLRADTQYF. The CDR3 DNA reads as TGCGCCAGCAGCTTGACAGCGGGAGGTCTTCGAGCGGATACGCAGTATTTT.

This sequence joins TRBV5-1 and TRBJ1-4; TRBD1 agrees at 10 bases. The CDR3 totals 15 residues. The trim removed 4 bases at V and 6 bases at J, leaving 6 bases unmatched. Germline V gene sequence: CDR1 SGHRS, CDR2 YFSETQ. CDR3 bases: TGCGCCAGCAGCGCCTCGGGGACAGGGGATGAAAAACTGTTTTTT. Translating gives CASSASGTGDEKLFF. Supplemented by reference TRBV5-1 and TRBJ1-4, the full variable domain reads KAGVTQTPRYLIKTRGQQVTLSCSPISGHRSVSWYQQTPGQGLQFLFEYFSETQRNKGNFPGRFSGRQFSNSRSEMNVSTLELGDSALYLCASSASGTGDEKLFFGSGTQLSVL.

The chain joins TRBV25-1 to TRBJ1-1; TRBD1 might be the D (6 bases). V gave up 1 base and J gave up 1 base, with 7 bases separating them. CDR3 length equals 14 residues. The germline gives CDR1 MGHDK, CDR2 SYGVNS. In DNA form, the CDR3 reads TGTGCCAGCAGTGAATGGACAGAGAACACTGAAGCTTTCTTT. Protein sequence: CASSEWTENTEAFF.

The chain is built from TRBV10-3 and TRBJ2-7, with a possible D match to TRBD2 (6 bases). The V end lost 3 bases, the J end lost 5 bases, and 17 bases lay between the germline ends. In germline, CDR1 is ENHRY, CDR2 SYGVKD. The CDR3 runs to 15 residues. The CDR3 region has the DNA TGTGCCATCAGTGAAGTAGACGGGAGTATGAACGAGCAGTACTTC. Its translation is CAISEVDGSMNEQYF.

Here the CDR3 reads CASSLSAMIGLGGSYEQFF. For the CDR3, the DNA is TGTGCCAGCAGTTTATCCGCCATGATTGGACTAGGGGGGAGCTATGAGCAGTTCTTC. The chain couples TRBV27 to TRBJ2-1; weak D call: TRBD2 (7 bases). Trimming cost V 0 bases and J 8 bases, with 26 bases left between them. Germline CDR1 and CDR2: MNHEY and SMNVEV (reference sequence). The CDR3 length is 19 residues.

The chain has TRBV10-1 and TRBJ2-1; 10 bases are shared with TRBD2. After removal of 2 bases from V and 8 bases from J, the junction contained 9 bases not matched to a gene. The CDR3 covers 16 residues. Germline V gene data show CDR1 as WNHNN and CDR2 as SYGVQD (reference sequence). The CDR3 is CASSETAGGPLDEQFF. CDR3 nucleotide sequence: TGCGCCAGCAGTGAGACAGCGGGAGGGCCTTTAGATGAGCAGTTCTTC.

This clone was counted a single time. The chain carries TRBV11-2 and TRBJ2-7, with 11 bases matching TRBD2. Germline CDR1 reads SGHAT; CDR2 reads FQNNGV. The CDR3 consists of 18 residues. Trimming removed 1 base from V and 3 bases from J; junction bases left unmatched: 11. The CDR3 nucleotides are TGTGCCAGCAGCTTAGTAATAGCGGGAGGGAGTACGGACTACGAGCAGTACTTC. It codes for CASSLVIAGGSTDYEQYF.

This chain joins TRBV5-1 and TRBJ2-2; weak D call: TRBD2 (5 bases). The CDR3 runs to 16 residues. Per germline, CDR1 SGHRS and CDR2 YFSETQ. V lost 0 bases and J 0 bases, leaving 9 bases between the germline ends. The CDR3 DNA reads TGCGCCAGCAGCTTGGCGGGATATTCGAACACCGGGGAGCTGTTTTTT. Its protein is CASSLAGYSNTGELFF.

The chain uses TRBV25-1 and TRBJ2-7, with 8 positions matching TRBD1. V was clipped by 4 bases and J by 2 bases; unmatched bases: 1. The germline V gene has CDR1 MGHDK and CDR2 SYGVNS. This CDR3 has 13 residues. The CDR3 region has the DNA TGTGCCAGCAGTGGGACAGGGCCCTACGAGCAGTACTTC. Its protein product is CASSGTGPYEQYF.

This chain links TRBV3-1 (or the pseudogene TRBV3-2) with TRBJ1-4; no clear D. With 1 base removed from V and 4 bases from J, the gap between germline ends came to 10 bases. CDR3 size: 15 residues. From germline, CDR1 is LGHDT and CDR2 YNNKEL (reference sequence). The CDR3, as DNA: TGTGCCAGCAGCCAAGGCGGCGACTTTAATGAAAAACTGTTTTTT. Its translation is CASSQGGDFNEKLFF.

This sequence joins TRBV5-4 and TRBJ2-1; TRBD1 matches at 10 bases. V gave up 2 bases and J gave up 8 bases; unmatched junction bases: 19. The CDR3 covers 19 residues. Germline CDR1 reads SGHNT; CDR2 reads YYREEE (reference sequence). This CDR3 is CASSFRTGGPTTYLDEQFF. The CDR3 DNA follows: TGTGCCAGCAGCTTTCGGACAGGGGGACCAACAACGTATTTGGATGAGCAGTTCTTC.

The gene calls are TRBV7-2 and TRBJ2-1; tentatively, D is TRBD2 (6 bases). Trimming pared 4 bases from V and 6 bases from J, leaving 22 bases between. This CDR3 has 17 amino acids. Per germline, CDR1 SGHTA and CDR2 FQGNSA. As DNA, the CDR3 is TGTGCCAGCAGCTATAACCCTCTAGCGTACCCTTCCAATGAGCAGTTCTTC. It is translated as CASSYNPLAYPSNEQFF.

This clone is a singleton in its sample. This CDR3 reads CASSQNQQAGDTEAFF. The CDR3 coding sequence is TGCGCCAGCAGCCAAAACCAGCAGGCCGGGGACACTGAAGCTTTCTTT. The chain employs TRBV5-1 and TRBJ1-1; D gene unclear. Trimming left V 4 bases short and J 3 bases short, with 19 bases between. CDR3 length: 16 amino acids. Germline V lookup: CDR1 SGHRS, CDR2 YFSETQ.

The chain uses TRBV4-1 and TRBJ2-7; D remains ambiguous. Germline CDR1 is MGHRA and CDR2 is YSYEKL. This CDR3 is 16 amino acids long. Trimming left V 4 bases short and J 1 base short, with 17 bases between. In DNA, the CDR3 is TGCGCCAGCAGCCCCGGGTTGACCTTCTTTTCCTACGAGCAGTACTTC. Amino acid sequence: CASSPGLTFFSYEQYF.

The chain employs TRBV21-1 and TRBJ1-5; the table's D call of TRBD1 was not tested on the DNA. TRBV21-1 is deemed a pseudogene. The CDR3 loop spans 15 amino acids. The CDR3 nucleotides are TGTGCCAGCAGCAGCCGGACACATAGCAATCAGCCCCAGCATTTT. Translated: CASSSRTHSNQPQHF.